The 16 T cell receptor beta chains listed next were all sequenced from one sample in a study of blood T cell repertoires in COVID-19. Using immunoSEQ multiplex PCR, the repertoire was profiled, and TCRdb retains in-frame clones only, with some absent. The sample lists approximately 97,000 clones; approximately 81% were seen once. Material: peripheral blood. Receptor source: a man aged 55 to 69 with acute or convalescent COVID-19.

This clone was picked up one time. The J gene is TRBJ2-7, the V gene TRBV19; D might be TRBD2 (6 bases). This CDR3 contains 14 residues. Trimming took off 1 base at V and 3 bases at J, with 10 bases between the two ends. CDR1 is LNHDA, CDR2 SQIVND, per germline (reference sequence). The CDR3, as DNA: TGTGCCAGTAGTATAGGTGTTAGCGGCTACGAGCAGTACTTC. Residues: CASSIGVSGYEQYF.

The CDR3 here is CATSSSWTVSNTEAFF. In DNA form, the CDR3 reads TGTGCCACTAGCAGCTCCTGGACAGTGTCGAACACTGAAGCTTTCTTT. The chain is built from TRBV10-3 and TRBJ1-1; tentative D call: TRBD1 (6 bases). The CDR3 is made up of 16 amino acids. The germline CDR1 and CDR2 sequences are ENHRY and SYGVKD. V dropped 10 bases and J dropped 1 base, with 22 bases sitting between them.

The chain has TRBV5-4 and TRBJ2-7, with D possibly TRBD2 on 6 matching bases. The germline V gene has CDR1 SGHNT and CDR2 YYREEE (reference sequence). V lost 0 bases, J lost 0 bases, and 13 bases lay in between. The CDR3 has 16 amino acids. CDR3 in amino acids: CASSLDSGLDSYEQYF. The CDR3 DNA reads TGTGCCAGCAGCTTGGATAGCGGCCTCGACTCCTACGAGCAGTACTTC.

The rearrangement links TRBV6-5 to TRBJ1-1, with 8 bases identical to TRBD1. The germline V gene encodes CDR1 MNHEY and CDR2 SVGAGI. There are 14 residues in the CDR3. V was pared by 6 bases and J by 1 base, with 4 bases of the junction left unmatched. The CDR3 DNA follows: TGTGCCAGCAGATTTGGACAGGGGAACACTGAAGCTTTCTTT. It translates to CASRFGQGNTEAFF.

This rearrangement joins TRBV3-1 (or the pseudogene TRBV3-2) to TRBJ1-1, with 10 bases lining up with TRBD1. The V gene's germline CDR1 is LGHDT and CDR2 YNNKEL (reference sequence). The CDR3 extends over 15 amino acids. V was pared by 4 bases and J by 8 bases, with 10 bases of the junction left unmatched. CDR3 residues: CASSPLRQGAAEAFF. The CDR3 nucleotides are TGTGCCAGCAGCCCTCTTCGACAGGGGGCTGCGGAAGCTTTCTTT.

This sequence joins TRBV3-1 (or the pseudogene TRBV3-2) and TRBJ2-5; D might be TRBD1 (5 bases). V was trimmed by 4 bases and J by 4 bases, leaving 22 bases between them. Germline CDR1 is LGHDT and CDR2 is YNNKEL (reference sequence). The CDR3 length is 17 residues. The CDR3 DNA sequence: TGTGCCAGCAGCCCTCACGGAGATGCCAGGGTGGGAGAGACCCAGTACTTC. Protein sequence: CASSPHGDARVGETQYF.

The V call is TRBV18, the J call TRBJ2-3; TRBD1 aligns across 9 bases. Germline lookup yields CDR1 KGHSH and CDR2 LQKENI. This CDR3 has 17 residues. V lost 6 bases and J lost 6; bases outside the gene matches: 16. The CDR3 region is CASSPPRPGQGPDTQYF. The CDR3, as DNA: TGTGCCAGCTCGCCCCCCCGGCCGGGACAGGGTCCCGATACGCAGTATTTT. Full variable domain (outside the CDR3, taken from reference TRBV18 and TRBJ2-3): NAGVMQNPRHLVRRRGQEARLRCSPMKGHSHVYWYRQLPEEGLKFMVYLQKENIIDESGMPKERFSAEFPKEGPSILRIQQVVRGDSAAYFCASSPPRPGQGPDTQYFGPGTRLTVL.

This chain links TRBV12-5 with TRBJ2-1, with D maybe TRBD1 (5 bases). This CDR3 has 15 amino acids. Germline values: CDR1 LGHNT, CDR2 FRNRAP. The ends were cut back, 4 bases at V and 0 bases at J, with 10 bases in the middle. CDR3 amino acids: CASGSGQGSYNEQFF. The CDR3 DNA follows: TGTGCTAGTGGTTCCGGACAAGGCTCCTACAATGAGCAGTTCTTC.

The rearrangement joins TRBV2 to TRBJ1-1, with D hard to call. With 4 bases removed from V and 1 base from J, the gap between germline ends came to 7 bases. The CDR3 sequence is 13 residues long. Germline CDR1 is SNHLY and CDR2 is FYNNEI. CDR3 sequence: CASSAGGNTEAFF. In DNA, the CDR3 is TGTGCCAGCAGTGCTGGCGGGAACACTGAAGCTTTCTTT.

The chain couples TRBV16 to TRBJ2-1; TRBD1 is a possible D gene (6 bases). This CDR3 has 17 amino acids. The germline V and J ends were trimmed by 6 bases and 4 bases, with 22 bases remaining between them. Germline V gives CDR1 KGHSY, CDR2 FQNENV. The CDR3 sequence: CASRPGSTGGPYNEQFF. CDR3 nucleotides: TGTGCCAGCAGACCTGGCTCGACAGGTGGGCCGTACAATGAGCAGTTCTTC.

The CDR3 loop is CASSFAASSYNSPLHF. In nucleotides, the CDR3 is TGTGCCAGCAGCTTTGCGGCTTCCTCCTATAATTCACCCCTCCACTTT. This chain links TRBV7-2 with TRBJ1-6; D is ambiguous. The CDR3 extends over 16 amino acids. The V end lost 3 bases, the J end lost 0 bases, and 9 bases lay between the germline ends. Germline V gives CDR1 SGHTA, CDR2 FQGNSA.

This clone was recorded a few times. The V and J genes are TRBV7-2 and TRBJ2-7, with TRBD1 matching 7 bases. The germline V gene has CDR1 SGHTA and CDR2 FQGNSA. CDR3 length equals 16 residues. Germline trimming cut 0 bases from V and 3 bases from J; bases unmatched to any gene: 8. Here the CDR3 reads CASSLASGQAYYEQYF. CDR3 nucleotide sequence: TGTGCCAGCAGCTTAGCTTCAGGACAGGCATACTACGAGCAGTACTTC.

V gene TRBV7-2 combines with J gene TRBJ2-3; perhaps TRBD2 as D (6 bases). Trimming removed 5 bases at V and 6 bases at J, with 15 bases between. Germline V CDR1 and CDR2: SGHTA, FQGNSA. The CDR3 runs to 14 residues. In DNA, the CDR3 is TGTGCCAGCAGCCCCCCGGGACTTCCCGATACGCAGTATTTT. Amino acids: CASSPPGLPDTQYF.

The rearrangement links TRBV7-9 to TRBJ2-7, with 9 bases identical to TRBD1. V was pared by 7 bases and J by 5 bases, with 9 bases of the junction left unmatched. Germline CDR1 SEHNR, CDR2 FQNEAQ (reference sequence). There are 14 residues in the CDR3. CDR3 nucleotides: TGTGCCAGCAAACCGGGGACAGGGAAAAACGAGCAGTACTTC. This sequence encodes CASKPGTGKNEQYF.

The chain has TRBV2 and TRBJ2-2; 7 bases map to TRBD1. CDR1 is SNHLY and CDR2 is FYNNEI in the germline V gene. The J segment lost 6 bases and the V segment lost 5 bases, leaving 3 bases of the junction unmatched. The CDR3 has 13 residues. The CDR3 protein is CASSYQGAGELFF. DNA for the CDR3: TGTGCCAGCAGTTATCAGGGGGCCGGGGAGCTGTTTTTT.

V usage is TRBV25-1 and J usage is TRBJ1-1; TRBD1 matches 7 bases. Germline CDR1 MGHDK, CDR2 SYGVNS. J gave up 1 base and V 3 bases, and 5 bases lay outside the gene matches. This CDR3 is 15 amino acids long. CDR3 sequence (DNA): TGTGCCAGCAGTGATCCGGGACAGACGAACACTGAAGCTTTCTTT. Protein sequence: CASSDPGQTNTEAFF.